Reported below is one TCR beta chain. Its cognate antigen is unknown. Here the gene names and germline are mouse. The read comes to an end 1 residue before the CDR3 does, leaving the germline J gene to fill in the end. This sample was taken from a study of tissue T cells after allogeneic stem cell transplantation. V shed 3 bases, J shed 0 bases, and the junction held 3 bases outside the gene matches. The V gene's germline CDR1 is NSQYPW and CDR2 LRSPGD (reference sequence). This CDR3 spans 17 amino acids. Whole-study findings and limits: Which tissue TCRs were alloreactive or antigen-specific was not determined. Some clones might be persisting host cells. TCR repertoires tracked anatomic similarity, regardless of disease or transplant status. Blood and spleen captured only part of the tissue TCR repertoire.

Clones were sequenced by immunoSEQ multiplex PCR, and TCRdb holds only the in-frame ones, with some missing. The table records 40,000 to 50,000 clones, about three quarters of them present only once. The chain has TRBV1 and TRBJ2-2; 11 bases are shared with TRBD2. The sequenced sample was sorted cells pooled from one or two spleens. This clonotype originated in a pool of C57BL/6 mice in good health. CDR3 residues: CTCSARLGGANTGQLYF. The sequenced CDR3 bases are TGCACCTGCAGTGCGCGACTGGGGGGGGCAAACACCGGGCAGCTCTAC.